The TCR beta chain described here comes from a study of blood T cell repertoires in COVID-19. Study details: Italy, Spain and the United States were the sources of the convalescent and acute COVID-19 samples. T cells, B-cell-depleted T cells, or PBMCs supplied cDNA or gDNA.

Original analysis: Amplification from reference gene primers served as the basis for estimated nucleated cell counts. Sequenced by immunoSEQ multiplex PCR; TCRdb stores in-frame clones only, minus some. Clone size and the V and J calls come from that table; the DNA yielded D and trimming. The top ten clones hold roughly 7.3% of a sample with under 350,000 clones, approximately 90% of them seen once. Trimming removed 5 bases at V and 6 bases at J, with 17 bases between. Germline V lookup: CDR1 MDHEN, CDR2 SYDVKM. This CDR3 comprises 15 residues. The chain carries TRBV28 and TRBJ1-5; weak D call: TRBD1 (5 bases). Sequenced sample: peripheral blood. This TCR derives from a woman aged 25-40 years with COVID-19, enrolled during active disease. The CDR3 sequence: CASSTLARAGQPQHF. CDR3 DNA: TGTGCCAGCAGTACCCTGGCCAGGGCTGGTCAGCCCCAGCATTTT.